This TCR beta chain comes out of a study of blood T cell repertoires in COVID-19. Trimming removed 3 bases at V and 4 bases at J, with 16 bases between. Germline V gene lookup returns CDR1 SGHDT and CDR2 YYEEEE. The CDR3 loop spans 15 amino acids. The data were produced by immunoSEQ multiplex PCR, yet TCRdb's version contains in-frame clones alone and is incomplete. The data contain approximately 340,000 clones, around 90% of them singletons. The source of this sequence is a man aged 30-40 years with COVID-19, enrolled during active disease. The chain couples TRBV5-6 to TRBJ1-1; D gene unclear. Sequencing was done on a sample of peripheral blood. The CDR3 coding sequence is TGTGCCAGCAGCTCCCCGGGTGGGGAGACCACTGAAGCTTTCTTT. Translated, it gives CASSSPGGETTEAFF.